The rows below give T cell receptor beta chains drawn from one sample of a study of vaccination effects on CD4 cells after COVID-19. Profiling relied on immunoSEQ multiplex PCR, and the TCRdb table lists in-frame clones only, not all of them. The table records approximately 26,000 clones, about three quarters of them present only once. Their specific antigens are unknown. The sequenced sample was CD4+ T cells from PBMCs cultured with SARS-CoV-2 spike peptides, obtained after COVID-19 vaccination. Every receptor here comes from a human donor who received a COVID-19 vaccine. Some clones in this sample may be carry-over from other donors' samples. The CDR3 runs from the conserved cysteine through the conserved F or W. The D gene is left open where the match is weak. For some rows the clone size is stated as once, few or many, or as a class when expanded; others skip it.

>-|TRBJ1-2|TRBV29-1|-
CSVDKGGPSYGYTF
TGCAGCGTTGATAAGGGGGGTCCTTCTTATGGCTACACCTTC
>-|TRBJ2-5|TRBV18|-
CASSPGTTETQYF
TGTGCCAGCTCACCCGGGACAACAGAGACCCAGTACTTC
>-|TRBJ1-2|TRBV6-6|-
CASSPREIANYGYTF
TGTGCCAGCAGTCCCCGAGAAATCGCTAACTATGGCTACACCTTC
>-|TRBJ2-5|TRBV7-9|TRBD2
CASSPGTSGGGTQYF
TGTGCCAGCAGCCCAGGGACTAGCGGGGGCGGGACCCAGTACTTC
>-|TRBJ1-1|TRBV27|-
CASSLIGLANTEAFF
TGTGCCAGCAGTTTAATCGGGTTGGCGAACACTGAAGCTTTCTTT
>-|TRBJ1-2|TRBV6-5|-
CATRKGNYGYTF
TGTGCCACCAGGAAGGGGAACTATGGCTACACCTTC
>once|TRBJ1-1|TRBV5-1|-
CASSGGGNTEAFF
TGCGCCAGCAGCGGAGGGGGGAACACTGAAGCTTTCTTT
>few|TRBJ1-6|TRBV27|-
CASSFTTGNYNSPLHF
TGTGCCAGCAGTTTTACTACAGGGAACTATAATTCACCCCTCCACTTT
>-|TRBJ2-1|TRBV5-1|-
CASSLGDGRYNEQFF
TGCGCCAGCAGCCTCGGGGATGGAAGGTACAATGAGCAGTTCTTC
>-|TRBJ2-5|TRBV6-6|TRBD1
CASSTRTGGGETQYF
TGTGCCAGCAGTACCAGGACAGGGGGCGGCGAGACCCAGTACTTC
>-|TRBJ1-1|TRBV24-1|-
CATSAAGSRTEAFF
TGTGCCACCAGTGCCGCGGGAAGTAGGACTGAAGCTTTCTTT
>-|TRBJ2-5|TRBV28|-
CASSLLEETQYF
TGTGCCAGCAGTTTACTGGAGGAGACCCAGTACTTC
>-|TRBJ2-3|TRBV24-1|TRBD2
CATSEAGTSGGTDTQYF
TGTGCCACCAGTGAGGCCGGGACTAGCGGGGGCACAGATACGCAGTATTTT
>-|TRBJ2-5|TRBV4-1|TRBD2
CASSQERSGGETQYF
TGCGCCAGCAGCCAAGAGAGGTCGGGGGGAGAGACCCAGTACTTC
>-|TRBJ1-3|TRBV9|-
CASRENSGNTIYF
TGTGCCAGCAGAGAGAACTCTGGAAACACCATATATTTT
>-|TRBJ2-3|TRBV19|TRBD1
CASSSRQGGDTQYF
TGTGCCAGTAGTTCTAGACAGGGGGGAGATACGCAGTATTTT
>few|TRBJ1-1|TRBV7-2|-
CASSLKYIVNTEAFF
TGTGCCAGCAGCTTGAAGTACATCGTGAACACTGAAGCTTTCTTT
>-|TRBJ1-1|TRBV18|TRBD1
CASSPYTGENTEAFF
TGTGCCAGCTCACCATACACAGGGGAAAACACTGAAGCTTTCTTT
>-|TRBJ1-2|TRBV7-3|TRBD1
CASSSIGQGKGYTF
TGTGCCAGCAGCTCGATCGGACAGGGGAAAGGCTACACCTTC
>-|TRBJ2-5|TRBV6-1|-
CASSEFWVPEETQYF
TGTGCCAGCAGTGAATTCTGGGTGCCCGAAGAGACCCAGTACTTC
>-|TRBJ2-1|TRBV28|-
CASSLLENEQFF
TGTGCCAGCAGTTTATTGGAAAATGAGCAGTTCTTC
>-|TRBJ1-2|TRBV10-3|TRBD1
CAISPDRESSGYTF
TGTGCCATCAGCCCCGACAGGGAGTCAAGTGGCTACACCTTC
>-|TRBJ2-3|TRBV7-3|-
CASTTSPTDTQYF
TGTGCCAGCACTACCTCTCCCACAGATACGCAGTATTTT